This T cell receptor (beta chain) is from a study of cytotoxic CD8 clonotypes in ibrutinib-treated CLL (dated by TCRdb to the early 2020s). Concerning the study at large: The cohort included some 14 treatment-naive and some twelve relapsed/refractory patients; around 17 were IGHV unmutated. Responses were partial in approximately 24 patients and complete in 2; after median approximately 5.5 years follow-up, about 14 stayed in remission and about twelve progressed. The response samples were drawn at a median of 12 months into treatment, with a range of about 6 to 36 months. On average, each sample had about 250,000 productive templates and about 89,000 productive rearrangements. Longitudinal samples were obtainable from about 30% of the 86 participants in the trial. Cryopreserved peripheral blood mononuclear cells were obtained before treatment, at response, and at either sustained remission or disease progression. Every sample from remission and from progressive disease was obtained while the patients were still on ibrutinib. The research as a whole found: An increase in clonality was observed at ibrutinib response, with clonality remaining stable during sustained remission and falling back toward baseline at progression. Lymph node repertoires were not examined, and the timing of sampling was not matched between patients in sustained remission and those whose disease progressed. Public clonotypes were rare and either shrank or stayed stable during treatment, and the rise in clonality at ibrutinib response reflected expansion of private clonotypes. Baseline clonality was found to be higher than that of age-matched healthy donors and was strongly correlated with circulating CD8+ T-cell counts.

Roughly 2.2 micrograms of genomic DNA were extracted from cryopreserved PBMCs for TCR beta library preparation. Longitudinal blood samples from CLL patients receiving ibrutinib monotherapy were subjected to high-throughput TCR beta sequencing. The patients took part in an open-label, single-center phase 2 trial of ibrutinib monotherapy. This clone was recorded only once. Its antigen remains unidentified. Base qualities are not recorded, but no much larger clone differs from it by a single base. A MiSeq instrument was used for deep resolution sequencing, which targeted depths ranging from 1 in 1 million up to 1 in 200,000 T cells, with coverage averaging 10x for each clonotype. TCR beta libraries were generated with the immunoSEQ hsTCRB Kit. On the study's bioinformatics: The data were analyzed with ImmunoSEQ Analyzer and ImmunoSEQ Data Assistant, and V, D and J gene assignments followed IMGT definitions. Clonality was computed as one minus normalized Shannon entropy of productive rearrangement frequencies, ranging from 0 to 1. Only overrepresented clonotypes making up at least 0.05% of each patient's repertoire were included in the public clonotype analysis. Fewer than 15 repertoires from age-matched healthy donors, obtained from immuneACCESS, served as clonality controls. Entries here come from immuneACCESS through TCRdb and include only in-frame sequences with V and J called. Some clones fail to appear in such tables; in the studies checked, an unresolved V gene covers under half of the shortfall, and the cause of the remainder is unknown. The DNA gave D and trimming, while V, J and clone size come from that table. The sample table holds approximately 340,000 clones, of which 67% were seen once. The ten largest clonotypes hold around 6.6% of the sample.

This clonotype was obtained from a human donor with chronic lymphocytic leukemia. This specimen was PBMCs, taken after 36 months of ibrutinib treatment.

The CDR3 has the sequence CASSSPDRGETQYF. The sequenced DNA: TGCGCCAGCAGCTCCCCTGACAGGGGAGAGACCCAGTACTTC. The V gene is TRBV5-1 and the J gene is TRBJ2-5; 8 central bases correspond to TRBD1. The junction shows trimming of 3 bases on V and 4 bases on J, and the gene matches do not reach 5 bases of it. Spanning cysteine to phenylalanine, the CDR3 consists of 14 amino acids. Kept here is only the CDR3 DNA, which spans 42 bases and is read in frame from base 1. As encoded in the germline V gene, CDR1 is SGHRS while CDR2 is YFSETQ.